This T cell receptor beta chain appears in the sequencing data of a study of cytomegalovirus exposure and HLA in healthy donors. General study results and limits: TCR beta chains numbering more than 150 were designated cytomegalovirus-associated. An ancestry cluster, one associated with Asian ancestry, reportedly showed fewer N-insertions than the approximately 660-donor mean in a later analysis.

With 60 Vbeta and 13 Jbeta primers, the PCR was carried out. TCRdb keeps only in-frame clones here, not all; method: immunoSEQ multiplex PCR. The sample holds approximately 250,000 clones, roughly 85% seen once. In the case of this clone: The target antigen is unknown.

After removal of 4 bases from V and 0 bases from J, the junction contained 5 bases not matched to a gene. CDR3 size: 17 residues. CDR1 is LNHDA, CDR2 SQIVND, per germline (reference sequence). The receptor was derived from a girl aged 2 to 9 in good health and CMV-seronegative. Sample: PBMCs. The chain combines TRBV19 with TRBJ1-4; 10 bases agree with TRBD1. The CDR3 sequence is CASSTPGQGSTNEKLFF. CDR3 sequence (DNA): TGTGCCAGTAGTACTCCGGGACAGGGGTCAACTAATGAAAAACTGTTTTTT. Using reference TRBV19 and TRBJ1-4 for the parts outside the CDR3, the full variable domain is DGGITQSPKYLFRKEGQNVTLSCEQNLNHDAMYWYRQDPGQGLRLIYYSQIVNDFQKGDIAEGYSVSREKKESFPLTVTSAQKNPTAFYLCASSTPGQGSTNEKLFFGSGTQLSVL.